This T cell receptor beta chain originates from a study of TIL therapy for anti-PD-1-resistant metastatic lung cancer. The length of the CDR3 is 15 residues. V lost 4 bases, J lost 5 bases, and 15 bases lay in between. Germline CDR1 SGHTS, CDR2 YDEGEE. The time point was: pre-treatment sample, taken before nivolumab and TIL therapy. The tumor samples were excised metastases, mostly pleural nodules or supraclavicular lymph nodes. The libraries were made with immunoSEQ v3. Generated by immunoSEQ multiplex PCR, the TCRdb table keeps only in-frame clones and is missing some. In the table there are roughly 26,000 clones, 72% of which are singletons.

Sequencing was performed on tumor tissue, taken at baseline. The receptor was derived from a person aged 25 to 80 with non-small cell lung cancer. This sequence joins TRBV5-8 and TRBJ1-4; the D gene is possibly TRBD1 (5 bases). CDR3 protein: CASSHSGTANEKLFF. For the CDR3, the DNA is TGTGCCAGCAGCCACTCCGGGACGGCGAATGAAAAACTGTTTTTT.